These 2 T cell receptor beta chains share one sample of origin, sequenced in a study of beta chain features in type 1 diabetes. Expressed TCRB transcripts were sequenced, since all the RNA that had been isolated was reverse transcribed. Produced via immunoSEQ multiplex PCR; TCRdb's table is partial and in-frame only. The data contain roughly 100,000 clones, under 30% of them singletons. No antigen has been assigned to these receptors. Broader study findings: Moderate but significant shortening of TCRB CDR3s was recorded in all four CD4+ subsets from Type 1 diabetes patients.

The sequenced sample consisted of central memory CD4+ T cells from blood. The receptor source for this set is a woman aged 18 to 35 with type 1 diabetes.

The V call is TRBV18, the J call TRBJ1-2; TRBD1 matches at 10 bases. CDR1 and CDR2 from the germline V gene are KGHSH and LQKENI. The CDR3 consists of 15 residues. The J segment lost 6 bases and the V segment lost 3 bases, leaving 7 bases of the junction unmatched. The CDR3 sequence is CASSPAGTGENGYTF. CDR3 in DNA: TGTGCCAGCTCACCGGCCGGGACAGGGGAGAATGGCTACACCTTC.

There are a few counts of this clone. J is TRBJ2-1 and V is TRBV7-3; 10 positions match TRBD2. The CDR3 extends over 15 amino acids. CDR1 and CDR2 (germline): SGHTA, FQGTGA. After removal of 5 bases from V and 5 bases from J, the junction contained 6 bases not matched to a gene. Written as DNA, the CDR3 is TGTGCCAGCAGCCACAGTAGCGGGGGGAACAATGAGCAGTTCTTC. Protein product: CASSHSSGGNNEQFF.